Below, one TCR beta chain is given with its context. This entry comes from a study of blood T cell repertoires in COVID-19. CDR3 length: 17 amino acids. Trimming removed 0 bases from V and 1 base from J; junction bases left unmatched: 5. CDR1 is MNHEY, CDR2 SVGEGT, per germline. Produced via immunoSEQ multiplex PCR; TCRdb's table is partial and in-frame only. The repertoire holds over 100,000 clones, roughly 86% seen once, with 4.5% in the top ten. Sequencing was carried out using peripheral blood. The receptor was isolated from a man in his forties with acute or convalescent COVID-19. This rearrangement joins TRBV6-2 or TRBV6-3 to TRBJ2-2; TRBD2 matches at 7 bases. CDR3: CASSYSLGGGNTGELFF. Written as DNA, the CDR3 is TGTGCCAGCAGTTACTCGCTGGGCGGGGGGAACACCGGGGAGCTGTTTTTT.